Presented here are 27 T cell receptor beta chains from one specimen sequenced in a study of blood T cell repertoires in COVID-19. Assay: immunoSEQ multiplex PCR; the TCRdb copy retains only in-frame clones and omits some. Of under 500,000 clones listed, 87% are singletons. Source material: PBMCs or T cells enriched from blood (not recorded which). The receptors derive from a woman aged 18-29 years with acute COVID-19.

CDR3 protein: CASSPWTSGGSEETQYF. CDR3 sequence (DNA): TGTGCCAGCAGCCCCTGGACTAGCGGGGGGTCTGAAGAGACCCAGTACTTC. V is TRBV7-9 and J is TRBJ2-5; the match to TRBD2 covers 14 bases. The V and J ends lost 5 bases and 3 bases, in that order; junction bases with no gene match: 8. This CDR3 contains 17 residues. Germline V gene sequence: CDR1 SEHNR, CDR2 FQNEAQ (reference sequence).

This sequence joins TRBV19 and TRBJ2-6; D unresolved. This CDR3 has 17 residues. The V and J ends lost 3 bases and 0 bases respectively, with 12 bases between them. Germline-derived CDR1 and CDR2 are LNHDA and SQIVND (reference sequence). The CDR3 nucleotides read TGTGCCAGTAGTATCCCGGCAGACTCCTCTGGGGCCAACGTCCTGACTTTC. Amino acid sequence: CASSIPADSSGANVLTF.

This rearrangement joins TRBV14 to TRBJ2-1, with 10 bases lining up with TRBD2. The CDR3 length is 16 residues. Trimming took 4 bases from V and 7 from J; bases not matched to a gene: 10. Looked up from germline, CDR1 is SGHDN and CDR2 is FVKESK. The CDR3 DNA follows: TGTGCCAGCAGCCGGCTAGCGGGGGCCCCTGGGAATGAGCAGTTCTTC. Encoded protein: CASSRLAGAPGNEQFF. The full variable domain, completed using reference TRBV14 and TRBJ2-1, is EAGVTQFPSHSVIEKGQTVTLRCDPISGHDNLYWYRRVMGKEIKFLLHFVKESKQDESGMPNNRFLAERTGGTYSTLKVQPAELEDSGVYFCASSRLAGAPGNEQFFGPGTRLTVL.

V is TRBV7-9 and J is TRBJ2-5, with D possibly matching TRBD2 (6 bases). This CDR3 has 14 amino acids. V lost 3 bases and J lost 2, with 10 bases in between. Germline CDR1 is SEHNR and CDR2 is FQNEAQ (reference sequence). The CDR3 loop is CASSFPGVQETQYF. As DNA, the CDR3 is TGTGCCAGCAGCTTCCCGGGGGTACAAGAGACCCAGTACTTC.

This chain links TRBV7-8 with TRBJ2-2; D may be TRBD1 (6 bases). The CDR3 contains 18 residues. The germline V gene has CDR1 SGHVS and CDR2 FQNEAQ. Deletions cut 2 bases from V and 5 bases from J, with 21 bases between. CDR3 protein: CASSLLTGNLRNTGELFF. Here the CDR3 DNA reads TGTGCCAGCAGCTTATTAACAGGGAACCTTCGGAATACCGGGGAGCTGTTTTTT. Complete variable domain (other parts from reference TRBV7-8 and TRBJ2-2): GAGVSQSPRYKVAKRGQDVALRCDPISGHVSLFWYQQALGQGPEFLTYFQNEAQLDKSGLPSDRFFAERPEGSVSTLKIQRTQQEDSAVYLCASSLLTGNLRNTGELFFGEGSRLTVL.

The CDR3 spells CASNAYQGLNTEAFF. The DNA for the CDR3 is TGTGCCAGCAACGCTTATCAGGGGTTGAACACTGAAGCTTTCTTT. The chain employs TRBV5-5 and TRBJ1-1; a weak D match, TRBD1 (6 bases). The CDR3 length is 15 residues. The V gene lost 6 bases and the J gene lost 0 bases, with 15 bases spanning the gap. CDR1 and CDR2 from the germline V gene are SGHKS and YYEKEE (reference sequence).

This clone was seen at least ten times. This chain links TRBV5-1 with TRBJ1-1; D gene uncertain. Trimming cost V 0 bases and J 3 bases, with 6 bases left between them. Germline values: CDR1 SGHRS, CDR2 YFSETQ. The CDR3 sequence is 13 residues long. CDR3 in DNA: TGCGCCAGCAGCTTGGACGGGTACACTGAAGCTTTCTTT. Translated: CASSLDGYTEAFF.

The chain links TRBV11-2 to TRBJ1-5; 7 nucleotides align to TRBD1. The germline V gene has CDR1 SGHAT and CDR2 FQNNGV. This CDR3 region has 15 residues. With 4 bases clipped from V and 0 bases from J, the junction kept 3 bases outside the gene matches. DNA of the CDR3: TGTGCCAGCAGCTCAGGACAGGCTAGCAATCAGCCCCAGCATTTT. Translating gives CASSSGQASNQPQHF. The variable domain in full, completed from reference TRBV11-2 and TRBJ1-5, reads EAGVAQSPRYKIIEKRQSVAFWCNPISGHATLYWYQQILGQGPKLLIQFQNNGVVDDSQLPKDRFSAERLKGVDSTLKIQPAKLEDSAVYLCASSSGQASNQPQHFGDGTRLSIL.

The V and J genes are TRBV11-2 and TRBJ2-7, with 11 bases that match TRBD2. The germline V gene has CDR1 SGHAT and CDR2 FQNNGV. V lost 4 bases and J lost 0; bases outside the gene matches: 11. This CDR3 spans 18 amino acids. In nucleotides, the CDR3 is TGTGCCAGCAGCTACCCTAGCGGGGGGATCAGGAGCTCCTACGAGCAGTACTTC. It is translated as CASSYPSGGIRSSYEQYF.

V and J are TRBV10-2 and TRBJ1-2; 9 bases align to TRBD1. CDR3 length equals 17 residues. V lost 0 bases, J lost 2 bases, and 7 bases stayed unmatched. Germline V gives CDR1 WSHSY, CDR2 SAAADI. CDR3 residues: CASSESTLQGANYGYTF. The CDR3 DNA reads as TGCGCCAGCAGTGAGTCCACATTACAGGGGGCGAACTATGGCTACACCTTC.

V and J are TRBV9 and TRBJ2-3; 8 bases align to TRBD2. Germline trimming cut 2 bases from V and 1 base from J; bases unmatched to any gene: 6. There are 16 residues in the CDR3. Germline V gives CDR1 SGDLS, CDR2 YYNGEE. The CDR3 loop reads CASSVPQAGGTDTQYF. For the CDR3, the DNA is TGTGCCAGCAGCGTTCCCCAAGCGGGGGGCACAGATACGCAGTATTTT.

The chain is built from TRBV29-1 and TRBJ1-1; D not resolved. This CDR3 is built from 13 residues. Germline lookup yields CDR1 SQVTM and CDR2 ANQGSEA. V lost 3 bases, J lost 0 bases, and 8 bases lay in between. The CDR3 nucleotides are TGCAGCGTTGATAATCCCGTGAACACTGAAGCTTTCTTT. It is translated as CSVDNPVNTEAFF. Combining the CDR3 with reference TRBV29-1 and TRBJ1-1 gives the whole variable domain SAVISQKPSRDICQRGTSLTIQCQVDSQVTMMFWYRQQPGQSLTLIATANQGSEATYESGFVIDKFPISRPNLTFSTLTVSNMSPEDSSIYLCSVDNPVNTEAFFGQGTRLTVV.

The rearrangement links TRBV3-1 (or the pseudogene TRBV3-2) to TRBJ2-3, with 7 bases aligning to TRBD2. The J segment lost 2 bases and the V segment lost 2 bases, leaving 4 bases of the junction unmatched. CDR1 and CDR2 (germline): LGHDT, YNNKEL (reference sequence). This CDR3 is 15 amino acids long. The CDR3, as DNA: TGTGCCAGCAGCCAATCTAGCGGCCTCACAGATACGCAGTATTTT. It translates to CASSQSSGLTDTQYF.

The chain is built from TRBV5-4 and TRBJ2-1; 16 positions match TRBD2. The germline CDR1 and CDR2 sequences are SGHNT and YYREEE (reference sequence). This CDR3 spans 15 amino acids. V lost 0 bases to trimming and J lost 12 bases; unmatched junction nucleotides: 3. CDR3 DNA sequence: TGTGCCAGCAGCTTGGAAGGGACTAGCGGGAGGGGGCAGTTCTTC. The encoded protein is CASSLEGTSGRGQFF.

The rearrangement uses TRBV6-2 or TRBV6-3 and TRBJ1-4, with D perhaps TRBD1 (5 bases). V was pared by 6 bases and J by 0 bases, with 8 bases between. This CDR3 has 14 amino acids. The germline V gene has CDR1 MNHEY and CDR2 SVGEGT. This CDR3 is CASSPRATNEKLFF. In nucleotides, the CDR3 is TGTGCCAGCAGCCCCAGGGCAACTAATGAAAAACTGTTTTTT.

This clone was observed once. This CDR3 is CRGQVYEQYF. The CDR3 nucleotides read TGCAGAGGACAGGTTTACGAGCAGTACTTC. The chain uses TRBV20-1 and TRBJ2-7; 7 nucleotides line up with TRBD1. Germline-derived CDR1 and CDR2 are DFQATT and SNEGSKA (reference sequence). The CDR3 covers 10 residues.

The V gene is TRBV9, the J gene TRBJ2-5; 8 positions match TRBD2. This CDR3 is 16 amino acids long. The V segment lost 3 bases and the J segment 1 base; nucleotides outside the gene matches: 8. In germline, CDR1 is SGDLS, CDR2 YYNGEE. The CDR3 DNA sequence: TGTGCCAGCAGCGAGGAACTAGCGGTCGTCCAAGAGACCCAGTACTTC. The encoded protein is CASSEELAVVQETQYF.

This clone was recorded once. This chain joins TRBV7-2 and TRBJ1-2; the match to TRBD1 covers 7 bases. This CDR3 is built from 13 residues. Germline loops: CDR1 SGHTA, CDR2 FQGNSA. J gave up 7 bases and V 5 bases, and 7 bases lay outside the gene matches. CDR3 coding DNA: TGTGCCAGCAGCCTAACAGGGGAGAGTGGCTACACCTTC. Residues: CASSLTGESGYTF. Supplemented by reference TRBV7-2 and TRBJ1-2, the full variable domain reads GAGVSQSPSNKVTEKGKDVELRCDPISGHTALYWYRQSLGQGLEFLIYFQGNSAPDKSGLPSDRFSAERTGGSVSTLTIQRTQQEDSAVYLCASSLTGESGYTFGSGTRLTVV.

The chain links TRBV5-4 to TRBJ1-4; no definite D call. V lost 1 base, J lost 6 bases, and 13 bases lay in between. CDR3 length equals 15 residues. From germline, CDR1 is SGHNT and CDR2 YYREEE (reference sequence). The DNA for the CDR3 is TGTGCCAGCAGCTTGTATATCCGGGTGGATGAAAAACTGTTTTTT. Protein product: CASSLYIRVDEKLFF. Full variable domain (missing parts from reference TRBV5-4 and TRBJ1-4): ETGVTQSPTHLIKTRGQQVTLRCSSQSGHNTVSWYQQALGQGPQFIFQYYREEENGRGNFPPRFSGLQFPNYSSELNVNALELDDSALYLCASSLYIRVDEKLFFGSGTQLSVL.

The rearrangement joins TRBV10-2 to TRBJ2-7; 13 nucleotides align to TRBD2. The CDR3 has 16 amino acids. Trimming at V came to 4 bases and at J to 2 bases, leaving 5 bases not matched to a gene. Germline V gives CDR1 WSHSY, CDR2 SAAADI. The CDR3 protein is CASSGTGTSGTYEQYF. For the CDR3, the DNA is TGCGCCAGCAGTGGGACCGGGACTAGCGGGACCTACGAGCAGTACTTC.

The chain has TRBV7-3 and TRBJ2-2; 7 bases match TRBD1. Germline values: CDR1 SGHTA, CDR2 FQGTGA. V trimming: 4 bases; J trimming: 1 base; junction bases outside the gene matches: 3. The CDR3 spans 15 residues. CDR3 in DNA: TGTGCCAGCAGCTCACAGGGGCTGAACACCGGGGAGCTGTTTTTT. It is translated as CASSSQGLNTGELFF.

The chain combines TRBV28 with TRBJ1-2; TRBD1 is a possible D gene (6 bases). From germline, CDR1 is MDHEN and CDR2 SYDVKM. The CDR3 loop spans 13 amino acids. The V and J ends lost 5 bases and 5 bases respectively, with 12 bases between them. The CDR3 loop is CASSPRGGYGYTF. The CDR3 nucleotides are TGTGCCAGCAGTCCGAGGGGGGGATATGGCTACACCTTC.

The CDR3 region is CATSRFGATYNEQFF. CDR3 DNA: TGTGCCACCAGCAGATTTGGTGCTACTTACAATGAGCAGTTCTTC. This chain uses TRBV15 with TRBJ2-1; D gene unclear. Looked up from germline, CDR1 is LNHNV and CDR2 is YYDKDF (reference sequence). V was shortened by 2 bases and J by 4 bases, with 12 bases between the two germline ends. The CDR3 totals 15 residues.

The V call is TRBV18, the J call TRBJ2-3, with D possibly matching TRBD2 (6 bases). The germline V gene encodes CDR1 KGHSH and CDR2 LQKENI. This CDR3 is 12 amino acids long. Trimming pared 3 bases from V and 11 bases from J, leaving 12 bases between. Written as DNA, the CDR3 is TGTGCCAGCTCACCCGGGGGTGAGGGGCAGTATTTT. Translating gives CASSPGGEGQYF.

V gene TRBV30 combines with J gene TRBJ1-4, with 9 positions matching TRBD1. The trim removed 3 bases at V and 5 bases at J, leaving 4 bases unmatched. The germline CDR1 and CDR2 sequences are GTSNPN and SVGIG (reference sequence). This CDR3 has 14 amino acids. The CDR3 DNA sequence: TGTGCCTGGAGCAGGACAGGGGTAAATGAAAAACTGTTTTTT. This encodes CAWSRTGVNEKLFF.

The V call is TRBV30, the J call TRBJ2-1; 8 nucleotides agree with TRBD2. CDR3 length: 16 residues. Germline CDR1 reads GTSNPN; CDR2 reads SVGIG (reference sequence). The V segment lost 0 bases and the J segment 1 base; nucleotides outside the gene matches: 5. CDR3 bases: TGTGCCTGGAGTGTATTGTCTAGCGGGTCCTACAATGAGCAGTTCTTC. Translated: CAWSVLSSGSYNEQFF.

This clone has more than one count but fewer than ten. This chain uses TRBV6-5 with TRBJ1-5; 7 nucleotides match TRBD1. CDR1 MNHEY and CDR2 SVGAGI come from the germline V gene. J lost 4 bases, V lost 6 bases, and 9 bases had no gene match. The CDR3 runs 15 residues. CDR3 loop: CASSRDRANNQPQHF. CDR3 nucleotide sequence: TGTGCCAGCAGCAGAGACAGGGCCAATAATCAGCCCCAGCATTTT.